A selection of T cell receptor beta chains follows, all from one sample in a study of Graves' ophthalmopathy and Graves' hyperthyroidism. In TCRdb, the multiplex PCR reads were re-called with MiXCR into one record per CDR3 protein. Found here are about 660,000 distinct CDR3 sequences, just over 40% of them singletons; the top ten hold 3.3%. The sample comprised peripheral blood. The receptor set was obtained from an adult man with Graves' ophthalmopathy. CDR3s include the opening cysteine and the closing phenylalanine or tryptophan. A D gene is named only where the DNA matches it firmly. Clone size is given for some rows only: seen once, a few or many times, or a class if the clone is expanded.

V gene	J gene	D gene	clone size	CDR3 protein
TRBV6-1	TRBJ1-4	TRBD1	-	CAISYNRGNEKLFF
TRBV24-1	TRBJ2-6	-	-	CATSDSGRIGANVLTF
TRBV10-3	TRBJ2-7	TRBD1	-	CASSSPKTGENYEQYF
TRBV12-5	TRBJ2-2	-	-	CASTSLNYGYTGELFF
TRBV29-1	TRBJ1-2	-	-	CSATEGANYGYTF
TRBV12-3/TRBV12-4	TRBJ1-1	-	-	CASSYAGTPEAFF
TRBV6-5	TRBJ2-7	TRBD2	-	CASSYSAGGTYEQYF
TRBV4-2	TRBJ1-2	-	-	CASSQEVRTIPNYGYTF
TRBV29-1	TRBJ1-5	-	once	CSVEETGQPQHF
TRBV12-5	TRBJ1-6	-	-	CASGLVLGDGRSYNSPLHF
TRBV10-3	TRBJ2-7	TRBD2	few	CASSPRASGDEQYF
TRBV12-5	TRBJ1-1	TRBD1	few	CASGLVLGQVMNTEAFF
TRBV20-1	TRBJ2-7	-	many	CSARDKDSSYEQYF
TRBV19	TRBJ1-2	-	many	CASSMRRYGYTF
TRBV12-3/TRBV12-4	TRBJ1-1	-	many	CASSFPPGRAFF
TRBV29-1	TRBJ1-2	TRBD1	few	CSVSRTGGNTF
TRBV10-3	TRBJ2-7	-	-	CASSRACSDEQYF
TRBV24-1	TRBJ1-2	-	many	CATSEFRDHGYTF
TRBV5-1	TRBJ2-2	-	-	CASREPGTTNTGELFF
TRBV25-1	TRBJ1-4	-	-	CASSSGRGGEKLFF